This T cell receptor (beta chain) was observed in a study of blood T cell repertoires in COVID-19. Clones were read by immunoSEQ multiplex PCR, and TCRdb kept only the in-frame ones, dropping some. The data contain 250,000 or so clones, about 91% of them singletons. Participants were aged about 18 to 89 years from around 25 US areas. CDR3 length: 12 residues. V was cut by 1 base and J by 6 bases, with 6 bases left in between. CDR1 MDHEN and CDR2 SYDVKM come from the germline V gene. The sample comprised PBMCs or T cells enriched from blood (not recorded which). This TCR was recovered from a middle-aged man who had been exposed to COVID-19. The rearrangement uses TRBV28 and TRBJ1-1; the D gene is possibly TRBD1 (5 bases). The CDR3 bases are TGTGCCAGCAGTTTATCGGGGGCTGAAGCTTTCTTT. Amino acids: CASSLSGAEAFF.